Sequencing of this T cell receptor beta chain was carried out in a study of CD8 T cells in ankylosing spondylitis. Overall study findings and caveats: A motif of roughly 8 highly homologous TCR beta variants was seen as apparently characteristic of ankylosing spondylitis blood. The disease-linked clones had a CD8+ phenotype and low blood frequencies.

About this clonotype: Its antigen is still unknown.

CDR3 length: 14 residues. V dropped 7 bases and J dropped 2; count of bases not matched to a gene: 5. Germline values: CDR1 SNHLY, CDR2 FYNNEI. TCRdb reprocessed the 5' RACE reads via MiXCR and lists one record per CDR3 protein. The sample records about 90,000 distinct CDR3 sequences, approximately 9.6% being singletons. The sequence was obtained from a male donor with ankylosing spondylitis. The sample taken for sequencing was blood, either unsorted or a sorted T cell fraction (not recorded which). The chain combines TRBV2 with TRBJ2-1, with 7 bases aligning to TRBD2. The CDR3 region has the DNA TGTGCCAGCATTCTAGCGGCGCCCTACAATGAGCAGTTCTTC. Translated: CASILAAPYNEQFF.